A single sample is the source of the 27 T cell receptor beta chains below, sequenced in a study of shared clonotypes between healthy human individuals. Libraries were prepared by immunoSEQ multiplex PCR; TCRdb keeps only in-frame clonotypes and omits some of them. The table includes 2 million to 2.5 million clones, more than 90% detected once. What was sequenced was naive CD4+ T cells sorted from blood. Described subset: CD45RA+ positively selected. The receptors derive from a young man in good health.

In this sample, this clone turned up a few times. This chain joins TRBV7-9 and TRBJ2-7; TRBD2 matches at 9 bases. This CDR3 has 13 residues. V shed 5 bases and J 5 bases; nucleotides not matched to a gene: 4. Per germline, CDR1 SEHNR and CDR2 FQNEAQ (reference sequence). CDR3: CASSIRTSDEQYF. The CDR3 DNA is TGTGCCAGCAGCATCAGGACTAGCGACGAGCAGTACTTC.

The chain uses TRBV2 and TRBJ2-2; 12 bases map to TRBD2. The trim removed 4 bases at V and 5 bases at J, leaving 14 bases unmatched. Germline-derived CDR1 and CDR2 are SNHLY and FYNNEI. CDR3 size: 19 residues. Here the CDR3 reads CASSAVTSGGTRSTGELFF. Here the CDR3 DNA reads TGTGCCAGCAGTGCCGTCACTAGCGGGGGGACCCGGAGTACCGGGGAGCTGTTTTTT.

The V and J genes are TRBV5-1 and TRBJ2-7, with a tentative D call TRBD2 (6 bases). The CDR3 runs to 14 residues. CDR1 is SGHRS and CDR2 is YFSETQ in the germline V gene. Trimming removed 5 bases at V and 2 bases at J, with 14 bases between. CDR3 protein: CASSSRGFAYEQYF. The CDR3 DNA reads as TGCGCCAGCAGTAGTCGGGGGTTCGCCTACGAGCAGTACTTC. Variable domain in full (rest from reference TRBV5-1 and TRBJ2-7): KAGVTQTPRYLIKTRGQQVTLSCSPISGHRSVSWYQQTPGQGLQFLFEYFSETQRNKGNFPGRFSGRQFSNSRSEMNVSTLELGDSALYLCASSSRGFAYEQYFGPGTRLTVT.

Only one count was recorded for this clone. The chain joins TRBV25-1 to TRBJ2-1; D not certain. This CDR3 contains 12 residues. Germline CDR1 and CDR2: MGHDK and SYGVNS. Trimming shortened V by 5 bases and J by 8 bases, and 10 bases separated the two germline ends. CDR3 nucleotides: TGTGCCAGCAGTCGAGCCCTCTATGAGCAGTTCTTC. This gives the protein CASSRALYEQFF.

This clone was recorded a few times. The V call is TRBV10-3, the J call TRBJ1-2; TRBD1 aligns across 7 bases. The J segment lost 6 bases and the V segment lost 4 bases, leaving 5 bases of the junction unmatched. Germline CDR1 and CDR2: ENHRY and SYGVKD. The CDR3 spans 13 residues. The DNA for the CDR3 is TGTGCCATCAGTGCCGGACAGGAACATGGCTACACCTTC. The encoded protein is CAISAGQEHGYTF.

CDR3 region: CASRAFTDTQYF. CDR3 bases: TGTGCCAGCAGGGCGTTCACAGATACGCAGTATTTT. V and J are TRBV6-5 and TRBJ2-3; D remains unclear. Germline values: CDR1 MNHEY, CDR2 SVGAGI. The length of the CDR3 is 12 residues. The V gene lost 6 bases and the J gene lost 2 bases, with 6 bases spanning the gap.

The chain links TRBV5-4 to TRBJ1-1; unclear D gene. The V gene lost 4 bases and the J gene lost 1 base, with 11 bases spanning the gap. The germline V gene encodes CDR1 SGHNT and CDR2 YYREEE (reference sequence). The CDR3 loop spans 14 amino acids. Written as DNA, the CDR3 is TGTGCCAGCAGCCTGGAGGGTCAGAACACTGAAGCTTTCTTT. It codes for CASSLEGQNTEAFF.

The chain uses TRBV28 and TRBJ2-4; D may be TRBD2 (6 bases). The CDR3 extends over 15 amino acids. Between the trimmed V and J ends, which lost 3 bases and 3 bases, there was a span of 12 bases. Germline values: CDR1 MDHEN, CDR2 SYDVKM. The CDR3 loop reads CASSFSTGVKNIQYF. The CDR3 coding sequence is TGTGCCAGCAGTTTCTCGACGGGGGTCAAAAACATTCAGTACTTC.

A remark on this clone: This CDR3 is also generated by other DNA sequences in the sample. The chain couples TRBV5-1 to TRBJ2-3; D may match TRBD1 or TRBD2 (5 bases each). CDR1 and CDR2 (germline): SGHRS, YFSETQ. Trimming removed 0 bases from V and 2 bases from J, with 7 bases in between. The CDR3 runs to 14 residues. The CDR3 here is CASSLAGTTDTQYF. The CDR3 DNA is TGCGCCAGCAGCTTGGCGGGGACCACAGATACGCAGTATTTT.

The V call is TRBV9, the J call TRBJ1-2, with 11 bases that match TRBD1. V trimming: 0 bases; J trimming: 3 bases; junction bases outside the gene matches: 4. The CDR3 spans 16 residues. The germline CDR1 and CDR2 sequences are SGDLS and YYNGEE. The chain's CDR3 is CASSVAWDRGDYGYTF. CDR3 sequence (DNA): TGTGCCAGCAGCGTAGCTTGGGACAGGGGGGACTATGGCTACACCTTC.

J is TRBJ2-1 and V is TRBV2, with a possible D match to TRBD1 (5 bases). In germline, CDR1 is SNHLY, CDR2 FYNNEI. The CDR3 totals 14 residues. Trimming shortened V by 8 bases and J by 6 bases, and 17 bases separated the two germline ends. The CDR3 here is CASRGGQSINEQFF. CDR3 nucleotides: TGTGCCAGCCGCGGTGGACAATCCATCAATGAGCAGTTCTTC. The full variable domain, completed using reference TRBV2 and TRBJ2-1, is EPEVTQTPSHQVTQMGQEVILRCVPISNHLYFYWYRQILGQKVEFLVSFYNNEISEKSEIFDDQFSVERPDGSNFTLKIRSTKLEDSAMYFCASRGGQSINEQFFGPGTRLTVL.

The chain recombines TRBV29-1 with TRBJ1-1, with a tentative D call TRBD1 (6 bases). Trimming stripped 3 bases from V and 1 base from J, with 21 bases between. The CDR3 runs 17 residues. CDR1 is SQVTM and CDR2 is ANQGSEA in the germline V gene. CDR3 loop: CSVEEDALRGGNTEAFF. The CDR3 region has the DNA TGCAGCGTTGAGGAGGACGCACTCAGGGGCGGGAACACTGAAGCTTTCTTT. Variable domain in full (rest from reference TRBV29-1 and TRBJ1-1): SAVISQKPSRDICQRGTSLTIQCQVDSQVTMMFWYRQQPGQSLTLIATANQGSEATYESGFVIDKFPISRPNLTFSTLTVSNMSPEDSSIYLCSVEEDALRGGNTEAFFGQGTRLTVV.

The J gene is TRBJ1-5, the V gene TRBV28; 8 nucleotides align to TRBD1. CDR1 MDHEN and CDR2 SYDVKM come from the germline V gene. V lost 3 bases to trimming and J lost 3 bases; unmatched junction nucleotides: 4. The CDR3 contains 15 residues. CDR3 DNA sequence: TGTGCCAGCAGTTTGGGCAGGGGGCTCAATCAGCCCCAGCATTTT. Translation gives CASSLGRGLNQPQHF.

The genes are TRBV30 and TRBJ2-5; 7 nucleotides line up with TRBD2. V gave up 1 base and J gave up 9 bases; unmatched junction bases: 2. Germline V gene data show CDR1 as GTSNPN and CDR2 as SVGIG (reference sequence). The CDR3 loop spans 11 amino acids. DNA of the CDR3: TGTGCCTGGAGTGGGGGAGGGGCCCAGTACTTC. Protein: CAWSGGGAQYF.

The rearrangement links TRBV30 to TRBJ1-6, with 7 bases fitting TRBD1. The trim removed 8 bases at V and 9 bases at J, leaving 7 bases unmatched. The CDR3 is 12 residues long. Germline CDR1 GTSNPN, CDR2 SVGIG (reference sequence). As DNA, the CDR3 is TGTGCCATAGACAGGGAGAGTTCACCCCTCCACTTT. Translating it yields CAIDRESSPLHF.

The CDR3 is CASSNTGTGGRTSPLHF. The CDR3 DNA reads TGCGCCAGCAGCAATACCGGGACAGGGGGCCGGACTTCACCCCTCCACTTT. The rearrangement uses TRBV4-1 and TRBJ1-6; 12 bases fit TRBD1. The V segment lost 5 bases and the J segment 9 bases; nucleotides outside the gene matches: 11. The germline CDR1 and CDR2 sequences are MGHRA and YSYEKL. The CDR3 sequence is 17 residues long.

With regard to this clone: In the same sample, other DNA sequences code for this CDR3. V and J are TRBV5-1 and TRBJ1-5; a weak D match, TRBD1 (5 bases). Per the germline V gene, CDR1 is SGHRS and CDR2 is YFSETQ. V lost 0 bases and J 2 bases, leaving 6 bases between the germline ends. The CDR3 is 14 residues long. CDR3 nucleotide sequence: TGCGCCAGCAGCTTGGAGACAGGCAATCAGCCCCAGCATTTT. It codes for CASSLETGNQPQHF.

The chain recombines TRBV29-1 with TRBJ1-2, with D unresolved. The CDR3 has 15 residues. Trimming stripped 0 bases from V and 4 bases from J, with 15 bases between. The germline CDR1 and CDR2 sequences are SQVTM and ANQGSEA. The chain's CDR3 is CSVEDHSLGSYGYTF. The CDR3 nucleotides read TGCAGCGTTGAAGATCACTCCCTAGGCAGCTATGGCTACACCTTC.

This chain connects TRBV11-3 to TRBJ2-7; 8 positions agree with TRBD1. Unmatched junction bases numbered 4, after V lost 3 bases and J lost 3 bases. CDR1 and CDR2 (germline): SGHNT, YENEEA. CDR3 size: 14 residues. CDR3 in amino acids: CASSLGQDGYEQYF. CDR3 DNA: TGTGCCAGCAGCTTGGGACAGGACGGCTACGAGCAGTACTTC.

This clone appeared once. The chain couples TRBV5-6 to TRBJ2-1, with TRBD2 matching 10 bases. The length of the CDR3 is 16 residues. The V gene's germline CDR1 is SGHDT and CDR2 YYEEEE. The ends lost 0 bases at V and 7 bases at J; junction bases unmatched: 7. CDR3 nucleotides: TGTGCCAGCAGCTTGGAGAAACTAGCGGGACGGAATGAGCAGTTCTTC. Its translation is CASSLEKLAGRNEQFF. The full variable domain, in which reference TRBV5-6 and TRBJ2-1 provide the parts outside the CDR3, is DAGVTQSPTHLIKTRGQQVTLRCSPKSGHDTVSWYQQALGQGPQFIFQYYEEEERQRGNFPDRFSGHQFPNYSSELNVNALLLGDSALYLCASSLEKLAGRNEQFFGPGTRLTVL.

The CDR3 protein is CAWKDVGLYNSPLHF. The CDR3 nucleotides read TGTGCCTGGAAGGACGTGGGGCTCTATAATTCACCCCTCCACTTT. The chain combines TRBV30 with TRBJ1-6, with D possibly being TRBD1 (5 bases). With 4 bases removed from V and 3 bases from J, the gap between germline ends came to 13 bases. The CDR3 loop spans 15 amino acids. Per the germline V gene, CDR1 is GTSNPN and CDR2 is SVGIG (reference sequence).

On this clone: The same CDR3 also results from other DNA sequences found in this sample. The rearrangement uses TRBV10-3 and TRBJ1-1; D might be TRBD1 (5 bases). The CDR3 runs to 12 residues. Germline V CDR1 and CDR2: ENHRY, SYGVKD. Trimming took off 2 bases at V and 8 bases at J, with 9 bases between the two ends. CDR3 sequence: CAISEGGTEAFF. In nucleotides, the CDR3 is TGTGCCATCAGTGAGGGTGGGACGGAAGCTTTCTTT.

This clone was observed a few times. The chain joins TRBV19 to TRBJ1-2; possible D gene TRBD1, 5 bases. The ends were cut back, 6 bases at V and 2 bases at J, with 13 bases in the middle. The CDR3 totals 14 residues. The germline CDR1 and CDR2 sequences are LNHDA and SQIVND (reference sequence). The CDR3 loop is CASRSEPGNYGYTF. The CDR3 DNA reads as TGTGCCAGTAGGTCGGAACCAGGGAACTATGGCTACACCTTC.

The rearrangement links TRBV4-2 to TRBJ2-1; TRBD2 matches 10 bases. CDR3 length: 16 residues. Looked up from germline, CDR1 is LGHNA and CDR2 is YNFKEQ. Trimming took 0 bases from V and 5 from J; bases not matched to a gene: 4. This CDR3 is CASSQEGLAGDNEQFF. CDR3 bases: TGTGCCAGCAGCCAAGAAGGGCTAGCGGGGGACAATGAGCAGTTCTTC.

The table lists this clone with a count of one. This CDR3 is also generated by other DNA sequences in the sample. The J gene is TRBJ1-5, the V gene TRBV6-6; D not certain. V lost 4 bases and J 7 bases, leaving 8 bases between the germline ends. This CDR3 has 12 amino acids. Germline V CDR1 and CDR2: MNHNY, SVGAGI (reference sequence). This CDR3 reads CASSSAGQPQHF. CDR3 bases: TGTGCCAGCAGTTCCGCGGGGCAGCCCCAGCATTTT.

The V and J genes are TRBV2 and TRBJ1-6; D is ambiguous. The length of the CDR3 is 14 residues. The V and J ends lost 10 bases and 11 bases respectively, with 21 bases between them. The germline V gene encodes CDR1 SNHLY and CDR2 FYNNEI. The CDR3 here is CATSLGRNSAPLHF. CDR3 in DNA: TGTGCCACATCCCTAGGGAGAAACAGCGCACCCCTCCACTTT.

The chain's CDR3 is CASSITGGAGGEKNIQYF. The CDR3 DNA is TGTGCCAGTAGTATAACAGGGGGCGCGGGAGGGGAAAAAAACATTCAGTACTTC. The chain couples TRBV19 to TRBJ2-4, with D perhaps given as TRBD1 or TRBD2 (9 bases each). The CDR3 is made up of 18 amino acids. Germline CDR1 is LNHDA and CDR2 is SQIVND (reference sequence). V was shortened by 2 bases and J by 4 bases, with 21 bases between the two germline ends.